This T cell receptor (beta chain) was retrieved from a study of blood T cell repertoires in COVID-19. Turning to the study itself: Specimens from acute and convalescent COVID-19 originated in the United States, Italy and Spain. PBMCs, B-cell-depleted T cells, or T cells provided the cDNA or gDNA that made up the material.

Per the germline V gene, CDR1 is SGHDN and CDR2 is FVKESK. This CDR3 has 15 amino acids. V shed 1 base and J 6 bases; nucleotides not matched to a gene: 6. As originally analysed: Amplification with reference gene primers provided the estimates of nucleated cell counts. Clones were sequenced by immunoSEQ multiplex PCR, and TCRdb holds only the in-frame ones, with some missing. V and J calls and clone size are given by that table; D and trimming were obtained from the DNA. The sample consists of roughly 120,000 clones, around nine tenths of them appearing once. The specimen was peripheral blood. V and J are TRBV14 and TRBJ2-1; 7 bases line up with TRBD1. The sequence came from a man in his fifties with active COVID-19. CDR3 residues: CASSQVGGASNEQFF. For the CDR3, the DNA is TGTGCCAGCAGCCAAGTAGGGGGCGCATCCAATGAGCAGTTCTTC.